These T cell receptor beta chains were read from a single sample in a study of CD8+CD57+ T cells in acquired aplastic anemia. TCRdb ran MiXCR on the reads and lists one entry per CDR3 protein. The sample contains 180,000 or so distinct CDR3 sequences, roughly 65% of which appear only once. Sample: sorted CD4+, CD8+, or CD8+CD57+ T cells (not recorded which) from PBMCs. Source of these receptors: a human donor with aplastic anemia. Each CDR3 is given with its conserved first and last residue. D genes are given only for firm matches. Size values are once, few and many counts, or a class for expanded clones, and some rows have none.

D gene,V gene,clone size,J gene,CDR3 protein,CDR3 DNA
TRBD1,TRBV20-1,.,TRBJ2-7,CSARDLGTGKDEQYF,TGCAGTGCTAGAGACCTCGGGACAGGCAAGGACGAGCAGTACTTC
.,TRBV7-9,.,TRBJ2-3,CASSLGLNTQYF,TGTGCCAGCAGCTTAGGTTTGAATACGCAGTATTTT
.,TRBV20-1,few,TRBJ2-5,CSASYGQETQYF,TGCAGTGCTAGCTACGGGCAAGAGACCCAGTACTTC
.,TRBV24-1,few,TRBJ2-5,CATSDLSYTQYF,TGTGCCACCAGTGATTTATCATACACCCAGTACTTC
.,TRBV7-3,once,TRBJ2-7,CASSPEGGLGEQYF,TGTGCCAGCAGCCCCGAGGGGGGGTTGGGGGAGCAGTACTTC
.,TRBV5-1,.,TRBJ1-1,CASSLGLRDEAFF,TGCGCCAGCAGCTTAGGTCTCAGAGACGAAGCTTTCTTT
.,TRBV27,.,TRBJ2-6,CASSLRSSGANVLTF,TGTGCCAGCAGTTTACGAAGCTCTGGGGCCAACGTCCTGACTTTC
TRBD1,TRBV20-1,.,TRBJ2-7,CSAREDRAYEQYF,TGCAGTGCTAGGGAGGACAGGGCTTACGAGCAGTACTTC
TRBD2,TRBV25-1,.,TRBJ2-3,CANNSVAGGSTSTDTQYF,TGTGCCAACAACTCCGTAGCGGGAGGCTCAACTAGCACAGATACGCAGTATTTT
.,TRBV5-1,many,TRBJ2-1,CASSSSHQGTYLVNEQFF,TGCGCCAGCAGCTCGTCCCACCAAGGGACTTATTTAGTGAATGAGCAGTTCTTC
.,TRBV7-7,.,TRBJ2-7,CASSLVLGTEQYF,TGTGCTAGCAGCTTAGTCTTGGGGACCGAGCAGTACTTC
.,TRBV24-1,once,TRBJ2-3,CATNGAGTDTQYF,TGTGCCACCAACGGGGCGGGGACAGATACGCAGTATTTT
TRBD1,TRBV2,once,TRBJ1-3,CASGPGTVGNTIYF,TGTGCCAGCGGACCCGGGACAGTTGGAAACACCATATATTTT
.,TRBV12-3/TRBV12-4,many,TRBJ2-3,CASSLFRNLGTSTDTQYF,TGTGCCAGCAGTTTGTTCCGCAACCTCGGGACTAGCACAGATACGCAGTATTTT
.,TRBV2,.,TRBJ2-7,CASLYMDEQYF,TGTGCCAGCTTGTATATGGACGAGCAGTACTTC
TRBD1,TRBV7-2,.,TRBJ1-2,CASSLVGQGVAGYGYTF,TGTGCCAGCAGCTTAGTGGGACAGGGGGTCGCAGGCTATGGCTACACCTTC
TRBD1,TRBV5-1,few,TRBJ1-1,CASSSRTGQGQKAFF,TGCGCCAGCAGCTCCCGGACAGGACAGGGACAAAAAGCTTTCTTT
.,TRBV20-1,.,TRBJ2-7,CSASEDRTYEQYF,TGCAGTGCTAGCGAAGACAGGACCTACGAGCAGTACTTC
TRBD1,TRBV2,.,TRBJ2-3,CASSRTGPTDTQYF,TGTGCCAGCAGCCGGACAGGGCCTACAGATACGCAGTATTTT
.,TRBV12-3/TRBV12-4,few,TRBJ2-3,CASSFLSSSTDTQYF,TGTGCCAGCAGTTTTTTATCTTCTAGCACAGATACGCAGTATTTT
TRBD1,TRBV10-1,.,TRBJ2-2,CASSLDGTGIRELFF,TGCGCCAGCAGCTTGGACGGGACAGGGATTAGGGAGCTGTTTTTT
.,TRBV24-1,many,TRBJ2-3,CATSEAGDTQYF,TGTGCCACCAGTGAAGCAGGGGATACGCAGTATTTT
TRBD1,TRBV15,few,TRBJ1-1,CATRTGLRMNTEAFF,TGTGCCACTCGGACAGGGCTAAGGATGAACACTGAAGCTTTCTTT